These T cell receptor beta chains were read from a single sample in a study of blood T cell repertoires in COVID-19. Using immunoSEQ multiplex PCR, the repertoire was profiled, and TCRdb retains in-frame clones only, with some absent. The data show some 57,000 clones, approximately 83% seen once. The sample comprised peripheral blood. Source of these receptors: a human donor in a cohort sampled during active COVID-19. Each CDR3 is given with its conserved first and last residue. A D gene is named only where the DNA matches it firmly. Size tells how often a clone was seen (once, few, many) or the class of an expanded clone, and some rows leave it out.

>TRBD2|TRBV5-4|few|TRBJ2-7
TGTGCCAGCAGCCCAGCGGGAGGATTCTACGAGCAGTACTTC
CASSPAGGFYEQYF
>NA|TRBV5-1|once|TRBJ1-1
TGCGCCAGCAGCCTGGGGGCGAGCGGAGCCGAAGCTTTCTTT
CASSLGASGAEAFF
>NA|TRBV15|NA|TRBJ1-6
TGTGCCACCAGCAGAGCCCGCAGGACTCCCAATTCACCCCTCCACTTT
CATSRARRTPNSPLHF
>TRBD2|TRBV11-3|few|TRBJ2-7
TGTGCCAGCAGCCCAGGGACTAGCGGAACCTACGAGCAGTACTTC
CASSPGTSGTYEQYF
>NA|TRBV18|NA|TRBJ1-1
TGTGCCAGCTCACCAGGGGCAGGGCGTTTGAACACTGAAGCTTTCTTT
CASSPGAGRLNTEAFF
>NA|TRBV9|NA|TRBJ1-5
TGTGCCAGCAGCGTCTCAGGGGTCCGGGATCAGCCCCAGCATTTT
CASSVSGVRDQPQHF
>NA|TRBV19|once|TRBJ2-1
TGTGCCAGTTCTGGCGGTCTGAGCCTCAATGAGCAGTTCTTC
CASSGGLSLNEQFF
>TRBD2|TRBV3-1/TRBV3-2|NA|TRBJ2-3
TGTGCCAGCAGCCATATTGGGCGGGAGGGTTTAAATACGCAGTATTTT
CASSHIGREGLNTQYF
>TRBD2|TRBV6-5|NA|TRBJ2-7
TGTGCCAGCAGCCGGAAAGCGGGAGGGGTCGACGAGCAGTACTTC
CASSRKAGGVDEQYF
>NA|TRBV3-1/TRBV3-2|NA|TRBJ1-1
TGTGCCAGCAGCCAAGACGCAGGGGAGGGAACTGAAGCTTTCTTT
CASSQDAGEGTEAFF
>NA|TRBV3-1/TRBV3-2|once|TRBJ1-1
TGTGCCAGCAGCCAAAACGGGAACACTGAAGCTTTCTTT
CASSQNGNTEAFF
>TRBD2|TRBV13|NA|TRBJ2-7
TGTGCCAGCAGCACCCTAGCGGGAGGGTCCTACGAGCAGTACTTC
CASSTLAGGSYEQYF
>TRBD2|TRBV19|NA|TRBJ2-1
TGTGCCAGTAGGGGACTAGCGGGAGGACGCGACTCCTACAATGAGCAGTTCTTC
CASRGLAGGRDSYNEQFF
>TRBD1|TRBV24-1|NA|TRBJ1-6
TGTGCCACCAGTGACAGGGACAGGCTGTATAATTCACCCCTCCACTTT
CATSDRDRLYNSPLHF
>TRBD1|TRBV5-1|NA|TRBJ1-2
TGCGCCAGCAGCTTGGGGACAGGGGCCCTTTCGGGTGGCTACACCTTC
CASSLGTGALSGGYTF
>NA|TRBV6-5|NA|TRBJ2-7
TGTGCCAGCAGCCCCATTCCGGCCTACGAGCAGTACTTC
CASSPIPAYEQYF
>NA|TRBV19|NA|TRBJ1-2
TGTGCCAGTAGTGTGGGACTCAACTATGGCTACACCTTC
CASSVGLNYGYTF
>TRBD1|TRBV18|NA|TRBJ2-2
TGTGCCAGCTCCTCCGGGACAGGGAACACCGGGGAGCTGTTTTTT
CASSSGTGNTGELFF
>NA|TRBV5-5|NA|TRBJ2-1
TGTGCCAGCAGCCCATTGAGCTCCTACAATGAGCAGTTCTTC
CASSPLSSYNEQFF
>TRBD2|TRBV4-1|NA|TRBJ2-1
TGCGCCAGCAGCCAAGAAAGACTAGCAGGCGGTGAGCAGTTCTTC
CASSQERLAGGEQFF
>NA|TRBV19|NA|TRBJ2-2
TGTGCCAGTAGTATTGGGTTCCAGGGTAACACCGGGGAGCTGTTTTTT
CASSIGFQGNTGELFF
>NA|TRBV12-3/TRBV12-4|NA|TRBJ1-1
TGTGCCAGCAGCCTCAGGGAGGGCACTGAAGCTTTCTTT
CASSLREGTEAFF
>TRBD2|TRBV9|few|TRBJ2-5
TGTGCCAGCAGCTTCTCTTCGGGACTAGGGGGAGAGACCCAGTACTTC
CASSFSSGLGGETQYF
>NA|TRBV19|NA|TRBJ1-1
TGTGCCAGTATGGGGGGGCGCGGGTTCCTTGGAGCTTTCTTT
CASMGGRGFLGAFF
>NA|TRBV7-9|NA|TRBJ1-2
TGTGCCAGCAGCAGACTGGTACAGGTCTATGGCTACACCTTC
CASSRLVQVYGYTF
>NA|TRBV28|NA|TRBJ1-1
TGTGCCAGCAGTTCCCCAGGCGGGGTGAACACTGAAGCTTTCTTT
CASSSPGGVNTEAFF
>NA|TRBV3-1/TRBV3-2|once|TRBJ1-3
TGTGCCAGCAGCCAACCCCGAGGGGGGGCCTTACTCTCTGGAAACACCATATATTTT
CASSQPRGGALLSGNTIYF
>NA|TRBV3-1/TRBV3-2|NA|TRBJ1-2
TGTGCCAGCAGCCAAGATCGGGGGGGCGGCTATGGCTACACCTTC
CASSQDRGGGYGYTF
>TRBD2|TRBV4-2|NA|TRBJ2-7
TGTGCCAGCAGACCTAGCGGGGGCTCCTACGAGCAGTACTTC
CASRPSGGSYEQYF
>TRBD1|TRBV7-2|NA|TRBJ1-4
TGTGCCAGCAGCTCAGGACAGGGGTGGGAAAAACTGTTTTTT
CASSSGQGWEKLFF
>TRBD1|TRBV6-2/TRBV6-3|NA|TRBJ1-6
TGTGCCAGCAGTTCAACCCTGACAGGGATTAATTCACCCCTCCACTTT
CASSSTLTGINSPLHF
>NA|TRBV27|NA|TRBJ2-3
TGTGCCACCACCGGGACACTTACAAATACGCAGTATTTT
CATTGTLTNTQYF
>TRBD1|TRBV15|NA|TRBJ2-1
TGTGCCACCAGCAGAGGGGACAGAGAGCAGTTCTTC
CATSRGDREQFF
>TRBD2|TRBV10-3|NA|TRBJ2-1
TGTGCCATCAGTGAGTCCGTGACTAGCGGGAGTGCGGGCACCTACAATGAGCAGTTCTTC
CAISESVTSGSAGTYNEQFF
>NA|TRBV19|once|TRBJ2-1
TGTGCCAGTAGTGAACAGGTGGTAGGTGAGCAGTTCTTC
CASSEQVVGEQFF
>TRBD2|TRBV13|NA|TRBJ2-7
TGTGCCAGCAGCTTAGGAGCGGGGGCCGCCTACGAGCAGTACTTC
CASSLGAGAAYEQYF
>NA|TRBV4-1|NA|TRBJ2-5
TGCGCCAGCAGCCAAGATCGTGGTGAGGGGACCCAGTACTTC
CASSQDRGEGTQYF
>TRBD2|TRBV7-9|NA|TRBJ2-1
TGTGCCAGCAGCCCACTTTGGGAGGGCCGAGACGAGCAGTTCTTC
CASSPLWEGRDEQFF
>NA|TRBV18|NA|TRBJ2-5
TGTGCCAGCTCACGTCCCGGGACACGTCCCCAAGAGACCCAGTACTTC
CASSRPGTRPQETQYF
>NA|TRBV4-1|NA|TRBJ2-5
TGCGCCAGCAGCCAAGAGAGGAGATTTCAAGAGACCCAGTACTTC
CASSQERRFQETQYF
>NA|TRBV9|once|TRBJ1-5
TGTGCCAGCAGCGTGACAGGCAATCAGCCCCAGCATTTT
CASSVTGNQPQHF
>TRBD1|TRBV4-1|NA|TRBJ2-5
TGCGCCAGCAGCCAAGATCCCCGGGACAGAACTAAAGAGACCCAGTACTTC
CASSQDPRDRTKETQYF
>NA|TRBV5-1|NA|TRBJ1-4
TGCGCCAGCAGCTTGGGCGCCGTTAATGAAAAACTGTTTTTT
CASSLGAVNEKLFF